A selection of T cell receptor beta chains follows, all from one sample in a study of cytomegalovirus exposure and HLA in healthy donors. Clones were sequenced by immunoSEQ multiplex PCR, and TCRdb holds only the in-frame ones, with some missing. The table shows about 69,000 clones, with around 66% occurring only once. What was sequenced was PBMCs. The receptors were sampled from a male donor in good health and CMV-seropositive. Both conserved end residues are part of each CDR3. D genes are given only for firm matches. Size is omitted from some rows. Given values are once, few, many or a class for expanded clones.

clone size,V gene,D gene,J gene,CDR3 protein,CDR3 DNA
.,TRBV28,TRBD2,TRBJ2-1,CASSNPTSGSSYNEQFF,TGTGCCAGCAGTAATCCAACTAGCGGGAGCTCCTACAATGAGCAGTTCTTC
.,TRBV7-2,.,TRBJ1-2,CASSLATAKWGYTF,TGTGCCAGCAGCTTAGCAACAGCCAAATGGGGCTACACCTTC
.,TRBV11-2,.,TRBJ2-5,CASSLDRGGLDQETQYF,TGTGCCAGCAGCTTAGATCGCGGGGGCCTGGATCAAGAGACCCAGTACTTC
.,TRBV19,.,TRBJ1-2,CASSNTGIGNGYTF,TGTGCCAGTAGTAATACAGGGATCGGGAATGGCTACACCTTC
few,TRBV6-6,.,TRBJ1-2,CASYDRNRGGYTF,TGTGCCAGCTACGACAGGAATCGTGGTGGCTACACCTTC
.,TRBV27,TRBD2,TRBJ2-1,CASSFASAGGPRNEQFF,TGTGCCAGCAGTTTTGCGTCGGCGGGAGGGCCGCGCAATGAGCAGTTCTTC
few,TRBV5-1,.,TRBJ1-4,CASSYFSTGYEKLFF,TGCGCCAGCAGCTATTTTTCTACAGGGTATGAAAAACTGTTTTTT
.,TRBV19,.,TRBJ1-1,CASRDTLNTEAFF,TGTGCCAGTAGGGACACCTTGAACACTGAAGCTTTCTTT
.,TRBV7-2,.,TRBJ1-5,CASSLVGGATNQPQHF,TGTGCCAGCAGCTTAGTCGGAGGGGCAACTAATCAGCCCCAGCATTTT
.,TRBV2,TRBD2,TRBJ2-1,CASRTTSGSNEQFF,TGTGCCAGCAGAACTACTAGCGGGAGCAATGAGCAGTTCTTC
.,TRBV7-9,TRBD2,TRBJ2-7,CSSSSTSGRASFYEQYF,TGTTCCAGCAGCTCAACTAGCGGGAGGGCCTCTTTCTACGAGCAGTACTTC
.,TRBV29-1,TRBD1,TRBJ1-1,CSFTGVGYTEAFF,TGCAGCTTTACAGGGGTTGGATACACTGAAGCTTTCTTT
.,TRBV30,.,TRBJ2-3,CAWSVPSSRRGTQYF,TGTGCCTGGAGTGTCCCCTCCTCGCGCCGAGGGACGCAGTATTTT
.,TRBV29-1,TRBD1,TRBJ2-6,CSVERDRTSSGANVLTF,TGCAGCGTTGAACGGGACAGAACCTCCTCTGGGGCCAACGTCCTGACTTTC